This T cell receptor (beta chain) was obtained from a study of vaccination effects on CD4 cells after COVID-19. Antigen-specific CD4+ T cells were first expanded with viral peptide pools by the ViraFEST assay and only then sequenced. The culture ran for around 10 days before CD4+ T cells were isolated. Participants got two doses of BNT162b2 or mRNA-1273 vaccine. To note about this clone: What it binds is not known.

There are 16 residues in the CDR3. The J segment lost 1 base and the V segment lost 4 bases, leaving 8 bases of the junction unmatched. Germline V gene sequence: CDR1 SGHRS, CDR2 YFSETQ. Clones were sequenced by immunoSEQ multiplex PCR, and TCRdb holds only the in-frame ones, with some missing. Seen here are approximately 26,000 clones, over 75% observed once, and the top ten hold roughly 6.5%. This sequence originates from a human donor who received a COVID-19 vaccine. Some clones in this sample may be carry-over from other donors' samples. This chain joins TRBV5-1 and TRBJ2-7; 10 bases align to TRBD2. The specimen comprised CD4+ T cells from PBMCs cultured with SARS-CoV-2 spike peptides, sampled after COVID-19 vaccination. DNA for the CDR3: TGCGCCAGCAGCCGGGGACTAGCGCGTAAGTCCTACGAGCAGTACGTC. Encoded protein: CASSRGLARKSYEQYV.